This T cell receptor (beta chain) was captured by sequencing in a study of beta chain features in type 1 diabetes. Points from the study as a whole: VDJ junctions in type 1 diabetes patients carried more deletions and fewer insertions. People with Type 1 diabetes carried modestly yet significantly shorter TCRB CDR3s in all four CD4+ subsets.

For this clone: Its specificity is not known.

The isolated RNA, all of it, was reverse transcribed, so expressed TCRB transcripts were what got sequenced. Profiled with immunoSEQ multiplex PCR; TCRdb holds only in-frame clones, not every one. The table lists about 260,000 clones, approximately 70% of them singletons. The sample taken for sequencing was naive CD4+ T cells from blood. The clonotype originates from a man younger than 40 in good health.

The DNA of the CDR3 is TGTGCCTGGAGTGTACTTTTTGGCTACACCTTC. This gives the protein CAWSVLFGYTF. The rearrangement uses TRBV30 and TRBJ1-2; no definite D call. The CDR3 consists of 11 residues. Between the trimmed V and J ends, which lost 0 bases and 7 bases, there was a span of 6 bases. CDR1 GTSNPN and CDR2 SVGIG come from the germline V gene (reference sequence).